A selection of T cell receptor beta chains follows, all from one sample in a study of identical twins. TCRdb reanalysed the 5' RACE reads using MiXCR and keeps one entry per CDR3 protein. The profile shows 300,000 to 400,000 distinct CDR3 sequences, 9% to 15% of them singletons. This sample was shared with a second study, whose subject was yellow fever vaccine responses in identical twins.

Sequencing was performed on CD8+ T cells sorted from blood. These receptors all stem from a woman younger than 30 in good health. CDR3s include the opening cysteine and the closing phenylalanine or tryptophan. Each record gives: J gene, D gene, V gene, clone size, CDR3 protein, CDR3 DNA. A D gene is named only where the DNA matches it firmly. Clone size, where shown, is once, few, many, or a class for clones that have expanded.

TRBJ2-5	TRBD1	TRBV28	-	CASTQGTGVSETQYF	TGTGCCAGCACCCAAGGGACAGGGGTGTCAGAGACCCAGTACTTC
TRBJ2-7	TRBD2	TRBV4-1	-	CASSLRYSSGISSYEQYF	TGCGCCAGCAGCCTCCGCTACTCTAGCGGGATCAGCTCCTACGAGCAGTACTTC
TRBJ2-5	-	TRBV12-3/TRBV12-4	once	CASSFLGPASNESQYF	TGTGCCAGCAGTTTTCTGGGCCCGGCTAGCAATGAGTCCCAGTACTTC
TRBJ2-1	TRBD1	TRBV5-5	few	CASSLRDRPPRYEQFF	TGTGCCAGCAGCTTGAGGGACAGGCCCCCTAGATATGAGCAGTTCTTC
TRBJ2-1	TRBD2	TRBV2	-	CASSERASGSPLDEQFF	TGTGCCAGCAGTGAAAGGGCTAGCGGGAGTCCCCTCGATGAGCAGTTCTTC
TRBJ2-1	TRBD1	TRBV6-6	few	CAHSPGGGEQFF	TGTGCCCACTCCCCAGGGGGTGGTGAGCAGTTCTTC
TRBJ1-1	-	TRBV5-1	many	CASSTGRGHGSNTEAFF	TGCGCCAGCAGCACGGGGAGGGGACACGGATCGAACACTGAAGCTTTCTTT
TRBJ2-7	TRBD2	TRBV3-1	many	CASSPGTSGSYEQYF	TGTGCCAGCAGCCCCGGGACTAGCGGGAGTTACGAGCAGTACTTC
TRBJ2-5	-	TRBV7-9	-	CASSPGIETQYF	TGTGCCAGCAGCCCGGGGATCGAGACCCAGTACTTC
TRBJ2-7	TRBD1	TRBV9	many	CASSAAGTGVDEQYF	TGTGCCAGCAGCGCCGCCGGGACAGGGGTAGACGAGCAGTACTTC
TRBJ2-3	-	TRBV28	few	CASSFEGTTDTQYF	TGTGCCAGCAGTTTTGAGGGTACCACAGATACGCAGTATTTT
TRBJ2-1	-	TRBV28	few	CAISRDPNEQFF	TGTGCCATTTCCCGGGACCCCAATGAGCAGTTCTTC
TRBJ2-3	TRBD2	TRBV11-2	few	CASSRRLARDTQYF	TGTGCCAGCAGCCGCCGACTAGCAAGAGATACGCAGTATTTT
TRBJ2-1	-	TRBV7-6	few	CASSPAVLGGMIYNEQFF	TGTGCCAGCAGCCCTGCCGTACTCGGCGGGATGATCTACAATGAGCAGTTCTTC
TRBJ2-3	TRBD2	TRBV12-3/TRBV12-4	many	CASSFSGSTDTQYF	TGTGCCAGCAGTTTTAGCGGGAGTACAGATACGCAGTATTTT
TRBJ2-7	TRBD1	TRBV20-1	many	CSANFGQDLYEQYF	TGCAGTGCTAATTTTGGACAGGACCTCTACGAGCAGTACTTC
TRBJ2-1	-	TRBV20-1	many	CSASLARNNEQFF	TGCAGTGCTTCTCTAGCGCGGAACAATGAGCAGTTCTTC
TRBJ2-5	-	TRBV11-2	few	CASSPLVDETQYF	TGTGCCAGCAGCCCACTAGTGGATGAGACCCAGTACTTC
TRBJ2-3	-	TRBV11-2	many	CASSLESSTDTQYF	TGTGCCAGCAGCTTAGAATCTAGCACAGATACGCAGTATTTT
TRBJ1-1	TRBD1	TRBV25-1	many	CASMGQGDTEAFF	TGTGCCAGCATGGGACAGGGGGACACTGAAGCTTTCTTT
TRBJ2-7	TRBD1	TRBV7-6	many	CASSLERTGGSYEQYF	TGTGCCAGCAGCTTAGAGAGGACAGGGGGCAGCTACGAGCAGTACTTC
TRBJ2-1	TRBD2	TRBV4-2	few	CASSHSGGGDYNEQFF	TGTGCCAGCAGCCATTCGGGCGGGGGGGACTACAATGAGCAGTTCTTC
TRBJ2-1	-	TRBV24-1	-	CATSEAAPGSLGVTPYNEQFF	TGTGCCACCAGTGAGGCTGCTCCCGGATCGTTGGGGGTAACCCCATACAATGAGCAGTTCTTC
TRBJ2-2	-	TRBV20-1	few	CSASSYQNTGELFF	TGCAGTGCTAGTTCTTACCAGAACACCGGGGAGCTGTTTTTT
TRBJ2-7	TRBD1	TRBV15	few	CATSTGTGDYEQYF	TGTGCCACCAGCACAGGGACAGGGGATTACGAGCAGTACTTC
TRBJ2-7	TRBD2	TRBV7-6	few	CASSLRLADTYEQYF	TGTGCCAGCAGCTTAAGACTAGCCGACACCTACGAGCAGTACTTC
TRBJ2-1	-	TRBV9	-	CASSVEGGSEFF	TGTGCCAGCAGCGTAGAGGGGGGCTCAGAGTTCTTC
TRBJ1-5	-	TRBV23-1	many	CASSQTVLNQPQHF	TGCGCCAGCAGTCAGACAGTCCTCAATCAGCCCCAGCATTTT
TRBJ1-4	-	TRBV4-1	many	CASSLRPHPQGEDEKLFF	TGCGCCAGCAGCCTGAGGCCCCACCCTCAGGGAGAAGATGAAAAACTGTTTTTT
TRBJ2-5	-	TRBV4-1	-	CASSRKGELAESQETQYF	TGCGCCAGCAGCCGGAAGGGGGAGCTAGCGGAGTCCCAAGAGACCCAGTACTTC
TRBJ1-2	-	TRBV28	-	CASCPYGLWGYTF	TGTGCCAGCTGCCCTTACGGGTTGTGGGGCTACACCTTC
TRBJ2-1	TRBD1	TRBV20-1	few	CSATDRGPYNEQFF	TGCAGTGCTACTGACAGGGGACCTTACAATGAGCAGTTCTTC
TRBJ2-1	TRBD2	TRBV7-8	many	CASSLAGGPDEQFF	TGTGCCAGCAGCTTAGCGGGAGGGCCGGATGAGCAGTTCTTC
TRBJ2-1	-	TRBV7-8	-	CASSSWLGDEQFF	TGTGCCAGCAGCTCTTGGTTGGGGGATGAGCAGTTCTTC
TRBJ2-7	TRBD2	TRBV20-1	-	CSAQSGREGVSYEQYF	TGCAGTGCCCAGTCCGGGCGGGAGGGCGTTTCCTACGAGCAGTACTTC
TRBJ2-2	-	TRBV11-2	few	CASSLGYLLAGELFF	TGTGCCAGCAGCTTAGGCTACCTACTGGCCGGGGAGCTGTTTTTT
TRBJ2-3	TRBD2	TRBV29-1	many	CSVELAGVPTDTQYF	TGCAGCGTTGAACTAGCGGGAGTTCCCACAGATACGCAGTATTTT
TRBJ2-5	TRBD2	TRBV29-1	many	CSVAGTSSWETQYF	TGCAGCGTAGCCGGGACTAGCTCATGGGAGACCCAGTACTTC
TRBJ2-1	-	TRBV9	many	CASSAPSDNEQFF	TGTGCCAGCAGCGCCCCGTCCGACAATGAGCAGTTCTTC
TRBJ2-5	TRBD1	TRBV20-1	-	CSAPDRGREETQYF	TGCAGTGCACCAGACAGGGGACGAGAAGAGACCCAGTACTTC
TRBJ2-1	-	TRBV4-2	few	CASSQDRDSHNEQFF	TGTGCCAGCAGCCAAGATAGGGACTCCCACAATGAGCAGTTCTTC
TRBJ2-3	TRBD2	TRBV12-3/TRBV12-4	-	CASRALGLAGSTDTQYF	TGTGCCAGCAGGGCTTTAGGACTAGCGGGATCCACAGATACGCAGTATTTT
TRBJ2-5	-	TRBV28	few	CASSPSGTQYF	TGTGCCAGCAGCCCCTCGGGGACCCAGTACTTC
TRBJ2-2	TRBD1	TRBV24-1	-	CATSDLGGQTNTGELFF	TGTGCCACCAGTGATTTAGGGGGCCAGACGAACACCGGGGAGCTGTTTTTT
TRBJ2-7	TRBD1	TRBV5-5	-	CASSLVLRTGTRNEQYF	TGTGCCAGCAGCTTGGTCTTAAGGACAGGCACTCGTAACGAGCAGTACTTC
TRBJ1-6	TRBD1	TRBV6-1	few	CASKVGQGYNSPLHF	TGTGCCAGCAAGGTTGGACAGGGCTATAATTCACCCCTCCACTTT
TRBJ2-1	-	TRBV11-2	few	CASSLGRASEFF	TGTGCCAGCAGCTTAGGCCGGGCTTCGGAGTTCTTC
TRBJ2-1	-	TRBV3-1	few	CASSQNYEQFF	TGTGCCAGCAGCCAAAACTATGAGCAGTTCTTC
TRBJ2-3	TRBD2	TRBV4-1	few	CASSQVRLADSVADTQYF	TGCGCCAGCAGCCAAGTTCGTCTAGCGGACTCAGTTGCAGATACGCAGTATTTT
TRBJ2-2	TRBD1	TRBV7-8	-	CASSLSGQGPYRGPTGELFF	TGTGCCAGCAGCTTATCCGGACAGGGGCCCTACAGGGGTCCAACCGGGGAGCTGTTTTTT
TRBJ2-4	-	TRBV12-3/TRBV12-4	many	CASSFSTSAKNIQYF	TGTGCCAGCAGTTTTAGTACTAGCGCCAAAAACATTCAGTACTTC
TRBJ2-3	TRBD1	TRBV29-1	many	CSVQGEWADTQYF	TGCAGCGTCCAGGGGGAGTGGGCAGATACGCAGTATTTT